A single sample gave rise to the 10 T cell receptor beta chains below, sequenced in a study of neurological immune-mediated disorders. TCRdb re-analysed the 5' RACE reads in MiXCR, keeping a single row per CDR3 protein. The table shows 18,000 or so distinct CDR3 sequences, with about 14% occurring only once. Sequenced: CD4+ T cells from blood. All receptors derive from a woman aged 55-70 years with HTLV-1-associated myelopathy (HAM/TSP).

Within the sample, this clonotype is medium-sized. The rearrangement joins TRBV4-1 to TRBJ1-5, with D hard to call. V lost 0 bases and J 2 bases, leaving 11 bases between the germline ends. Germline CDR1 reads MGHRA; CDR2 reads YSYEKL. The CDR3 is 16 residues long. CDR3 amino acids: CASSQEARIGNQPQHF. The CDR3 DNA reads TGCGCCAGCAGCCAAGAAGCACGGATAGGCAATCAGCCCCAGCATTTT.

This clonotype showed up many times. This chain links TRBV3-1 with TRBJ2-5; D may be TRBD1 (6 bases). There are 17 residues in the CDR3. V dropped 2 bases and J dropped 2 bases, with 18 bases sitting between them. Per germline, CDR1 LGHDT and CDR2 YNNKEL (reference sequence). As DNA, the CDR3 is TGTGCCAGCAGCCAACTCTCTTTAGGGGGAGCTCAAGAGACCCAGTACTTC. Translated, it gives CASSQLSLGGAQETQYF.

This clonotype turned up a few times. This chain connects TRBV7-9 to TRBJ2-3, with TRBD1 identical over 8 bases. Germline V gives CDR1 SEHNR, CDR2 FQNEAQ (reference sequence). CDR3 length: 14 residues. J gave up 4 bases and V 4 bases, and 4 bases lay outside the gene matches. The CDR3: CASSYGQGSDTQYF. The CDR3 nucleotides are TGTGCCAGCAGCTACGGACAGGGATCAGATACGCAGTATTTT.

This clonotype showed up just once. V is TRBV20-1 and J is TRBJ2-5; D might be TRBD1 or TRBD2, each matching 5 bases. The CDR3 length is 16 residues. Trimming cost V 1 base and J 3 bases, with 18 bases left between them. The V gene's germline CDR1 is DFQATT and CDR2 SNEGSKA (reference sequence). The CDR3 DNA reads as TGCAGTGCTAGAGCTACCGGGACCCCCAAAAAAGAGACCCAGTACTTC. It encodes CSARATGTPKKETQYF.

This clonotype occurred many times. The CDR3 spells CSADGKWGYNEQFF. For the CDR3, the DNA is TGCAGTGCTGACGGAAAGTGGGGGTACAATGAGCAGTTCTTC. The chain combines TRBV20-1 with TRBJ2-1; D possibly matches TRBD1 or TRBD2 (5 bases each). CDR1 DFQATT and CDR2 SNEGSKA come from the germline V gene (reference sequence). The CDR3 loop spans 14 amino acids. V dropped 5 bases and J dropped 4 bases, with 15 bases sitting between them.

In its sample, this clonotype was seen many times. J is TRBJ2-6 and V is TRBV5-1; 9 nucleotides match TRBD1. There are 20 residues in the CDR3. In germline, CDR1 is SGHRS, CDR2 YFSETQ. Losses at the gene ends were 0 bases for V and 0 bases for J; bases not matched to a gene: 10. The CDR3 coding sequence is TGCGCCAGCAGCTTGGGCCCGACAGGGGGAACAAGCTCTGGGGCCAACGTCCTGACTTTC. Residues: CASSLGPTGGTSSGANVLTF. Together with reference TRBV5-1 and TRBJ2-6, the CDR3 gives the full variable domain: KAGVTQTPRYLIKTRGQQVTLSCSPISGHRSVSWYQQTPGQGLQFLFEYFSETQRNKGNFPGRFSGRQFSNSRSEMNVSTLELGDSALYLCASSLGPTGGTSSGANVLTFGAGSRLTVL.

This clonotype appeared many times. The J gene is TRBJ2-3, the V gene TRBV7-9, with D possibly TRBD1 on 5 matching bases. Trimming shortened V by 3 bases and J by 5 bases, and 9 bases separated the two germline ends. CDR1 is SEHNR and CDR2 is FQNEAQ in the germline V gene (reference sequence). The CDR3 totals 13 residues. CDR3 residues: CASSFQGIDTQYF. The DNA of the CDR3 is TGTGCCAGCAGCTTCCAGGGCATAGATACGCAGTATTTT.

To note about this clonotype: At one boundary the junction diverges from the germline segment, which might be a read error. This sequence joins TRBV6-2 or TRBV6-3 and TRBJ2-2, with 10 positions matching TRBD1. The CDR3 extends over 16 amino acids. Germline V gene lookup returns CDR1 MNHEY and CDR2 SVGEGT. CDR3 region: CASSFQDRGMVGELFF. Here the CDR3 DNA reads TGTGCAAGCAGTTTTCAGGACAGGGGGATGGTCGGGGAGCTGTTTTTT.

Points on this clonotype: Mismatch with germline at one junction end may stem from a read error. The V call is TRBV20-1, the J call TRBJ2-7; D ambiguous. Per germline, CDR1 DFQATT and CDR2 SNEGSKA (reference sequence). The CDR3 has 11 amino acids. The CDR3, as DNA: TGCAGTGCCAACTCCCCCTACGAGCATTACTTC. Translated, it gives CSANSPYEHYF.

This clonotype was picked up many times. CDR3: CSATETSYEQYF. In DNA form, the CDR3 reads TGCAGTGCTACAGAGACCTCCTACGAGCAGTACTTC. The chain joins TRBV20-1 to TRBJ2-7; no definite D call. With 4 bases removed from V and 0 bases from J, the gap between germline ends came to 7 bases. Germline V gene lookup returns CDR1 DFQATT and CDR2 SNEGSKA (reference sequence). This CDR3 is 12 amino acids long.